Below, 15 T cell receptor beta chains from the same sample are listed, as sequenced in a study of shared clonotypes between healthy human individuals. Data came from immunoSEQ multiplex PCR; TCRdb stores just in-frame clones and leaves some out. The sample holds about 320,000 clones, 87% seen once. Source material: memory CD8+ T cells sorted from blood. Subset of the sample: CD45RO+ cells pooled with CCR7-negative TemRA cells. These receptors all come from a young man in good health.

The J gene is TRBJ1-1, the V gene TRBV9, with D possibly TRBD1 on 6 matching bases. Germline V gene lookup returns CDR1 SGDLS and CDR2 YYNGEE. The CDR3 contains 15 residues. V was pared by 0 bases and J by 1 base, with 10 bases between. As DNA, the CDR3 is TGTGCCAGCAGCGTAGGGGCGGGACAGAACACTGAAGCTTTCTTT. Residues: CASSVGAGQNTEAFF.

The rearrangement links TRBV2 to TRBJ2-1; D is unclear. V lost 1 base, J lost 1 base, and 11 bases lay in between. The CDR3 is 16 residues long. The germline gives CDR1 SNHLY, CDR2 FYNNEI. The CDR3 bases are TGTGCCAGCAGTGAAGATAGAGTCGGGTCCTACAATGAGCAGTTCTTC. It codes for CASSEDRVGSYNEQFF.

This chain joins TRBV11-2 and TRBJ2-1, with no clear D. CDR1 is SGHAT, CDR2 FQNNGV, per germline. V lost 5 bases and J lost 9, with 17 bases in between. This CDR3 comprises 14 residues. CDR3 nucleotides: TGTGCCAGCAGCCGGCTCACTGGGTTTAGTGAGCAGTTCTTC. It translates to CASSRLTGFSEQFF.

This clone is a singleton in its sample. The rearrangement joins TRBV4-2 to TRBJ2-7; D may match TRBD1 or TRBD2 (5 bases each). Trimming pared 2 bases from V and 1 base from J, leaving 9 bases between. The CDR3 is 14 amino acids. CDR1 and CDR2 (germline): LGHNA, YNFKEQ. The CDR3 DNA reads TGTGCCAGCAGCCAATATTGGGGGTCCTACGAGCAGTACTTC. This sequence encodes CASSQYWGSYEQYF.

The chain couples TRBV4-1 to TRBJ1-1; D remains unclear. CDR1 is MGHRA, CDR2 YSYEKL, per germline. The CDR3 loop spans 15 amino acids. V was trimmed by 0 bases and J by 0 bases, leaving 8 bases between them. The CDR3, as DNA: TGCGCCAGCAGCCAAGAGGGCAGTTTGAACACTGAAGCTTTCTTT. Its translation is CASSQEGSLNTEAFF.

This chain uses TRBV29-1 with TRBJ1-5; 10 nucleotides align to TRBD1. The CDR3 is 16 amino acids. Germline V CDR1 and CDR2: SQVTM, ANQGSEA. Trimming cost V 5 bases and J 4 bases; bases outside gene matches: 11. CDR3 sequence reads: CSVLWTGGSINQPQHF. CDR3 in DNA: TGCAGCGTTCTGTGGACAGGGGGTTCAATTAATCAGCCCCAGCATTTT. The full variable domain, rest sourced from reference TRBV29-1 and TRBJ1-5, is SAVISQKPSRDICQRGTSLTIQCQVDSQVTMMFWYRQQPGQSLTLIATANQGSEATYESGFVIDKFPISRPNLTFSTLTVSNMSPEDSSIYLCSVLWTGGSINQPQHFGDGTRLSIL.

The gene calls are TRBV18 and TRBJ1-1; tentatively, D is TRBD1 (6 bases). CDR1 and CDR2 from the germline V gene are KGHSH and LQKENI. The ends were cut back, 0 bases at V and 2 bases at J, with 13 bases in the middle. The CDR3 covers 16 residues. In DNA form, the CDR3 reads TGTGCCAGCTCACCACCTTTTCAGGGGCTAAACACTGAAGCTTTCTTT. It is translated as CASSPPFQGLNTEAFF.

This sequence joins TRBV7-2 and TRBJ2-1; possible D gene TRBD2, 5 bases. V was clipped by 1 base and J by 5 bases, with 12 bases between them. Germline CDR1 reads SGHTA; CDR2 reads FQGNSA. This CDR3 is built from 15 residues. The CDR3 sequence: CASSLGRWRNNEQFF. DNA of the CDR3: TGTGCCAGCAGCTTAGGTCGGTGGAGGAACAATGAGCAGTTCTTC.

The chain combines TRBV19 with TRBJ1-1; D is perhaps TRBD1 (5 bases). The length of the CDR3 is 13 residues. The V end was cut by 4 bases, the J end by 4 bases, with 10 bases between. The germline V gene encodes CDR1 LNHDA and CDR2 SQIVND (reference sequence). Here the CDR3 DNA reads TGTGCCAGTAGTAGCAGGGTAGGCACTGAAGCTTTCTTT. Its protein product is CASSSRVGTEAFF.

The J gene is TRBJ2-1, the V gene TRBV9, with 7 bases aligning to TRBD2. The CDR3 is 15 residues long. Germline values: CDR1 SGDLS, CDR2 YYNGEE. V gave up 4 bases and J gave up 0 bases; unmatched junction bases: 4. CDR3 region: CASSYGGSSYNEQFF. The CDR3 DNA follows: TGTGCCAGCAGCTACGGCGGGAGCTCCTACAATGAGCAGTTCTTC.

This clone showed up just a few times. The V gene is TRBV5-1, the J gene TRBJ2-5, with D possibly being TRBD2 (6 bases). V was pared by 4 bases and J by 5 bases, with 18 bases between. The germline CDR1 and CDR2 sequences are SGHRS and YFSETQ. The CDR3 length is 15 residues. The CDR3: CASSQRWGDGETQYF. The CDR3 coding sequence is TGCGCCAGCAGCCAAAGGTGGGGGGACGGGGAGACCCAGTACTTC.

This clone has a handful of counts. The chain links TRBV30 to TRBJ1-1; D gene unclear. Trimming stripped 1 base from V and 0 bases from J, with 6 bases between. Germline CDR1 reads GTSNPN; CDR2 reads SVGIG (reference sequence). The CDR3 has 13 residues. As DNA, the CDR3 is TGTGCCTGGAGTGGTATAGTGAACACTGAAGCTTTCTTT. Its protein product is CAWSGIVNTEAFF.

The rearrangement uses TRBV5-6 and TRBJ2-2; D is undetermined. Trimming stripped 2 bases from V and 2 bases from J, with 13 bases between. The germline V gene has CDR1 SGHDT and CDR2 YYEEEE. CDR3 length: 16 residues. The CDR3 DNA reads as TGTGCCAGCAGCTTCCCGCAGGCGATCAACACCGGGGAGCTGTTTTTT. As protein: CASSFPQAINTGELFF.

V usage is TRBV11-3 and J usage is TRBJ2-1; maybe TRBD1 (6 bases). Germline CDR1 reads SGHNT; CDR2 reads YENEEA. V lost 1 base to trimming and J lost 4 bases, with 11 bases between them. CDR3 length: 15 amino acids. The CDR3 DNA is TGTGCCAGCAGCTTAGCGGTGCAGGGGTACAATGAGCAGTTCTTC. Its protein is CASSLAVQGYNEQFF.

For this clone: Other DNA sequences in the same sample also yield this CDR3. This rearrangement joins TRBV4-1 to TRBJ2-7, with D maybe TRBD2 (7 bases). CDR3 length equals 14 residues. In germline, CDR1 is MGHRA, CDR2 YSYEKL. The V gene lost 5 bases and the J gene lost 7 bases, with 18 bases spanning the gap. The CDR3 DNA is TGCGCCAGCAGCTTGACAGGCGGGGGTTATGAGCAGTACTTC. It codes for CASSLTGGGYEQYF.